Below, 19 T cell receptor beta chains from the same sample are listed, as sequenced in a study of T cell responses to AZD1222 COVID-19 vaccine. Libraries were prepared by immunoSEQ multiplex PCR; TCRdb keeps only in-frame clonotypes and omits some of them. This table holds 180,000 or so clones, 85% to 95% found once. This specimen was peripheral blood, taken on day 0 of AZD1222 vaccination. The receptors originated from an adult in good health.

With regard to this clone: The sample contains more than one DNA sequence encoding this CDR3. This chain uses TRBV18 with TRBJ1-1, with unresolved D. Germline values: CDR1 KGHSH, CDR2 LQKENI. Trimming cost V 2 bases and J 5 bases, with 3 bases left between them. CDR3 length: 11 residues. In DNA, the CDR3 is TGTGCCAGCTCACCAGGGACTGAAGCTTTCTTT. Protein product: CASSPGTEAFF.

This chain connects TRBV3-1 (or the pseudogene TRBV3-2) to TRBJ2-2; 8 bases fit TRBD1. The CDR3 consists of 16 residues. The J segment lost 4 bases and the V segment lost 4 bases, leaving 8 bases of the junction unmatched. Per germline, CDR1 LGHDT and CDR2 YNNKEL (reference sequence). CDR3 amino acids: CASSLLRTGSTGELFF. Here the CDR3 DNA reads TGTGCCAGCAGCCTACTGCGGACAGGGAGCACCGGGGAGCTGTTTTTT.

The chain recombines TRBV18 with TRBJ1-5; 8 positions agree with TRBD1. V was pared by 6 bases and J by 1 base, with 5 bases of the junction left unmatched. CDR1 KGHSH and CDR2 LQKENI come from the germline V gene. The CDR3 is made up of 15 amino acids. CDR3 amino acids: CASSLTGASNQPQHF. In DNA form, the CDR3 reads TGTGCCAGCTCGCTGACAGGGGCGAGCAATCAGCCCCAGCATTTT.

The chain is built from TRBV4-1 and TRBJ1-1, with a possible D match to TRBD1 (6 bases). The germline CDR1 and CDR2 sequences are MGHRA and YSYEKL. The CDR3 sequence is 17 residues long. Trimming took 0 bases from V and 8 from J, leaving 22 bases between them. CDR3 sequence: CASSQDSFGRGSPEAFF. The CDR3 nucleotides are TGCGCCAGCAGCCAAGACAGCTTTGGAAGGGGGAGTCCGGAAGCTTTCTTT.

The V call is TRBV12-5, the J call TRBJ1-1; D uncertain. Trimming took 7 bases from V and 6 from J, leaving 15 bases between them. Per the germline V gene, CDR1 is LGHNT and CDR2 is FRNRAP. The CDR3 sequence is 13 residues long. CDR3 loop: CASALYPRAEAFF. The CDR3 coding sequence is TGTGCTAGTGCCCTATACCCCAGAGCTGAAGCTTTCTTT. The full variable domain, rest sourced from reference TRBV12-5 and TRBJ1-1, is DARVTQTPRHKVTEMGQEVTMRCQPILGHNTVFWYRQTMMQGLELLAYFRNRAPLDDSGMPKDRFSAEMPDATLATLKIQPSEPRDSAVYFCASALYPRAEAFFGQGTRLTVV.

V and J are TRBV5-1 and TRBJ2-5, with D possibly TRBD2 on 8 matching bases. This CDR3 is built from 17 residues. The germline gives CDR1 SGHRS, CDR2 YFSETQ. V gave up 4 bases and J gave up 8 bases, with 27 bases separating them. CDR3 bases: TGCGCCAGCAGCAGTCATAGTCGGGGGACTAGGGACAGTACCCAGTACTTC. Translating it yields CASSSHSRGTRDSTQYF.

J is TRBJ1-5 and V is TRBV6-1, with a tentative D call TRBD1 (5 bases). The CDR3 totals 15 residues. The germline CDR1 and CDR2 sequences are MNHNS and SASEGT. V was cut by 1 base and J by 4 bases, with 11 bases left in between. The CDR3 nucleotides are TGTGCCAGCAGTGAAGAGGGCGGGGGAAATCAGCCCCAGCATTTT. Amino acids: CASSEEGGGNQPQHF.

The J gene is TRBJ1-2, the V gene TRBV7-9, with a tentative D call TRBD1 (6 bases). Germline CDR1 and CDR2: SEHNR and FQNEAQ (reference sequence). This CDR3 contains 13 residues. V shed 3 bases and J shed 6 bases, with 11 bases lying between them. The DNA for the CDR3 is TGTGCCAGCAGCTTCAGGACAGAGCATGGCTACACCTTC. Amino acid sequence: CASSFRTEHGYTF.

The chain combines TRBV2 with TRBJ1-5; D might be TRBD1 (5 bases). Trimming removed 6 bases at V and 6 bases at J, with 12 bases between. This CDR3 is built from 13 residues. Germline values: CDR1 SNHLY, CDR2 FYNNEI. CDR3: CASRKEGRQPQHF. The CDR3 bases are TGTGCCAGCAGGAAAGAGGGGCGTCAGCCCCAGCATTTT.

The V gene is TRBV19, the J gene TRBJ1-4, with 7 bases lining up with TRBD1. Germline lookup yields CDR1 LNHDA and CDR2 SQIVND (reference sequence). CDR3 length: 14 residues. V was pared by 6 bases and J by 6 bases, with 7 bases of the junction left unmatched. The CDR3 bases are TGTGCCAGTAGGTCGACAGGGCCATATGAAAAACTGTTTTTT. This gives the protein CASRSTGPYEKLFF.

J is TRBJ2-3 and V is TRBV5-1, with D perhaps given as TRBD1 or TRBD2 (5 bases each). CDR1 is SGHRS and CDR2 is YFSETQ in the germline V gene. This CDR3 is 15 amino acids long. Trimming stripped 0 bases from V and 0 bases from J, with 8 bases between. The CDR3 sequence: CASSLGGPSTDTQYF. CDR3 coding DNA: TGCGCCAGCAGCTTGGGGGGACCTAGCACAGATACGCAGTATTTT.

The chain employs TRBV5-4 and TRBJ1-2; no firm D call. The CDR3 runs 13 residues. The germline V and J ends were trimmed by 1 base and 4 bases, with 8 bases remaining between them. CDR1 and CDR2 (germline): SGHNT, YYREEE (reference sequence). CDR3 amino acids: CASSLRESYGYTF. For the CDR3, the DNA is TGTGCCAGCAGCTTGAGGGAATCCTATGGCTACACCTTC. Using reference TRBV5-4 and TRBJ1-2 for the parts outside the CDR3, the full variable domain is ETGVTQSPTHLIKTRGQQVTLRCSSQSGHNTVSWYQQALGQGPQFIFQYYREEENGRGNFPPRFSGLQFPNYSSELNVNALELDDSALYLCASSLRESYGYTFGSGTRLTVV.

This sequence joins TRBV9 and TRBJ2-2; maybe TRBD1 (6 bases). Deletions cut 3 bases from V and 3 bases from J, with 15 bases between. The CDR3 extends over 16 amino acids. CDR1 and CDR2 from the germline V gene are SGDLS and YYNGEE. DNA of the CDR3: TGTGCCAGCAGCGCCCCAGGGGAAGAGGACACCGGGGAGCTGTTTTTT. Residues: CASSAPGEEDTGELFF. Complete variable domain (other parts from reference TRBV9 and TRBJ2-2): DSGVTQTPKHLITATGQRVTLRCSPRSGDLSVYWYQQSLDQGLQFLIQYYNGEERAKGNILERFSAQQFPDLHSELNLSSLELGDSALYFCASSAPGEEDTGELFFGEGSRLTVL.

The chain has TRBV6-1 and TRBJ1-6; D uncertain. CDR1 is MNHNS, CDR2 SASEGT, per germline. This CDR3 is built from 14 residues. Trimming left V 0 bases short and J 7 bases short, with 7 bases between. The CDR3 loop reads CASSEAPRNSPLHF. CDR3 nucleotide sequence: TGTGCCAGCAGTGAAGCGCCGAGGAATTCACCCCTCCACTTT.

This chain connects TRBV28 to TRBJ1-2; 9 positions match TRBD1. The CDR3 totals 14 residues. Germline V gives CDR1 MDHEN, CDR2 SYDVKM. V was clipped by 2 bases and J by 6 bases; unmatched bases: 4. The CDR3 region has the DNA TGTGCCAGCAGTTTAGGGGACAGGGCTCATGGCTACACCTTC. The encoded protein is CASSLGDRAHGYTF.

The gene calls are TRBV4-1 and TRBJ2-2; 9 bases align to TRBD1. The length of the CDR3 is 17 residues. Trimming removed 1 base from V and 6 bases from J; junction bases left unmatched: 9. Germline lookup yields CDR1 MGHRA and CDR2 YSYEKL. CDR3 amino acids: CASSQGWGQGLPGELFF. The DNA for the CDR3 is TGCGCCAGCAGCCAAGGCTGGGGACAGGGCCTTCCCGGGGAGCTGTTTTTT.

The chain links TRBV28 to TRBJ1-1; D gene ambiguous. V was shortened by 3 bases and J by 3 bases, with 8 bases between the two germline ends. Per germline, CDR1 MDHEN and CDR2 SYDVKM. CDR3 length: 13 amino acids. CDR3 in DNA: TGTGCCAGCAGTTTGACCGCTTACACTGAAGCTTTCTTT. This encodes CASSLTAYTEAFF. Complete variable domain (other parts from reference TRBV28 and TRBJ1-1): DVKVTQSSRYLVKRTGEKVFLECVQDMDHENMFWYRQDPGLGLRLIYFSYDVKMKEKGDIPEGYSVSREKKERFSLILESASTNQTSMYLCASSLTAYTEAFFGQGTRLTVV.

The V call is TRBV2, the J call TRBJ2-1; D is perhaps TRBD1 (5 bases). The V end lost 7 bases, the J end lost 7 bases, and 14 bases lay between the germline ends. Germline CDR1 reads SNHLY; CDR2 reads FYNNEI. This CDR3 comprises 13 residues. CDR3 sequence reads: CASNGQGRNEQFF. CDR3 coding DNA: TGTGCCAGCAACGGGCAGGGCCGGAATGAGCAGTTCTTC.

The rearrangement uses TRBV28 and TRBJ1-1; D is possibly TRBD1 (5 bases). Trimming removed 5 bases at V and 7 bases at J, with 14 bases between. Germline V gene sequence: CDR1 MDHEN, CDR2 SYDVKM. The CDR3 sequence is 13 residues long. The CDR3 DNA follows: TGTGCCAGCAGTGCCTTGAAGGGGTTTGAAGCTTTCTTT. Encoded protein: CASSALKGFEAFF. Drawing the rest from reference TRBV28 and TRBJ1-1, the complete variable domain is DVKVTQSSRYLVKRTGEKVFLECVQDMDHENMFWYRQDPGLGLRLIYFSYDVKMKEKGDIPEGYSVSREKKERFSLILESASTNQTSMYLCASSALKGFEAFFGQGTRLTVV.